This passage covers 22 T cell receptor beta chains from one sample sequenced in a study of Graves' ophthalmopathy and Graves' hyperthyroidism. The authors amplified TCR beta CDR3 regions, and they did so from RNA transcripts for repertoire sequencing. The workflow started with a first-round RT-PCR run with HTBI primers and then moved on to a second-round multiplex PCR. TCRdb reprocessed the multiplex PCR reads via MiXCR and lists one record per CDR3 protein. Altogether hundreds of thousands of distinct CDR3 sequences are present, about two fifths being singletons, with the ten largest covering over 2.5%. The material sequenced was peripheral blood. The source of these receptors is an adult man with Graves' ophthalmopathy.

In this sample, this clonotype turned up once. V gene TRBV15 combines with J gene TRBJ2-6; TRBD1 matches at 9 bases. CDR3 length equals 15 residues. Germline loops: CDR1 LNHNV, CDR2 YYDKDF (reference sequence). V lost 3 bases, J lost 10 bases, and 7 bases stayed unmatched. The chain's CDR3 is CATSSALDRGNVLTF. Here the CDR3 DNA reads TGTGCCACCAGCAGCGCACTCGACAGGGGGAACGTCCTGACTTTC.

This clonotype has a handful of counts. The J gene is TRBJ1-5, the V gene TRBV20-1, with a possible D match to TRBD1 (5 bases). V was cut by 5 bases and J by 6 bases, with 17 bases left in between. From germline, CDR1 is DFQATT and CDR2 SNEGSKA (reference sequence). The CDR3 has 14 amino acids. CDR3 amino acids: CSAGRRGRGQPQHF. CDR3 DNA sequence: TGCAGTGCTGGGAGACGGGGTAGGGGTCAGCCCCAGCATTTT.

V and J are TRBV5-4 and TRBJ2-2; D possibly corresponds to TRBD1 (5 bases). Looked up from germline, CDR1 is SGHNT and CDR2 is YYREEE (reference sequence). Trimming pared 3 bases from V and 7 bases from J, leaving 10 bases between. The CDR3 covers 13 residues. This CDR3 reads CASSYRLIGELFF. Written as DNA, the CDR3 is TGTGCCAGCAGCTACAGGCTGATCGGGGAGCTGTTTTTT. Drawing the rest from reference TRBV5-4 and TRBJ2-2, the complete variable domain is ETGVTQSPTHLIKTRGQQVTLRCSSQSGHNTVSWYQQALGQGPQFIFQYYREEENGRGNFPPRFSGLQFPNYSSELNVNALELDDSALYLCASSYRLIGELFFGEGSRLTVL.

This clonotype was detected many times. This chain joins TRBV19 and TRBJ1-5; D uncertain. Trimming pared 3 bases from V and 7 bases from J, leaving 13 bases between. CDR1 and CDR2 from the germline V gene are LNHDA and SQIVND (reference sequence). There are 14 residues in the CDR3. The CDR3 coding sequence is TGTGCCAGTAGTATGAGGGAAGGGATCCAGCCCCAGCATTTT. This sequence encodes CASSMREGIQPQHF.

This clonotype has a count of ten or more. The V gene is TRBV12-3 or TRBV12-4, the J gene TRBJ2-2, with D possibly being TRBD2 (5 bases). The CDR3 sequence is 17 residues long. Deletions cut 4 bases from V and 2 bases from J, with 17 bases between. CDR3: CASSWKGRRSNTGELFF. The CDR3 DNA follows: TGTGCCAGCAGTTGGAAAGGGAGACGGTCCAACACCGGGGAGCTGTTTTTT.

This chain joins TRBV15 and TRBJ1-4; no clear D. The CDR3 covers 12 residues. In germline, CDR1 is LNHNV, CDR2 YYDKDF (reference sequence). Trimming removed 9 bases from V and 6 bases from J, with 11 bases in between. The CDR3, as DNA: TGTGCCACGAGACGTGGGCATGAAAAACTGTTTTTT. It yields the protein CATRRGHEKLFF. Supplemented by reference TRBV15 and TRBJ1-4, the full variable domain reads DAMVIQNPRYQVTQFGKPVTLSCSQTLNHNVMYWYQQKSSQAPKLLFHYYDKDFNNEADTPDNFQSRRPNTSFCFLDIRSPGLGDTAMYLCATRRGHEKLFFGSGTQLSVL.

The rearrangement uses TRBV2 and TRBJ1-5; D perhaps matches TRBD1 (6 bases). V gave up 5 bases and J gave up 11 bases, with 22 bases separating them. CDR3 size: 15 residues. CDR1 and CDR2 from the germline V gene are SNHLY and FYNNEI. CDR3 DNA sequence: TGTGCCAGCAGTCTCCTACGGACAGCCCAAGAGACCCAGCATTTT. It translates to CASSLLRTAQETQHF.

This chain uses TRBV12-3 or TRBV12-4 with TRBJ1-5, with D possibly TRBD1 on 6 matching bases. The CDR3 runs to 14 residues. V lost 6 bases and J lost 3, with 12 bases in between. DNA of the CDR3: TGTGCCAGCAGAACAGGGTCGGTCAATCAGCCCCAGCATTTT. Its protein is CASRTGSVNQPQHF.

This clonotype has a handful of counts. This rearrangement joins TRBV3-1 to TRBJ2-7; tentative D call: TRBD1 (5 bases). The germline CDR1 and CDR2 sequences are LGHDT and YNNKEL (reference sequence). V lost 0 bases and J lost 6, with 12 bases in between. The CDR3 consists of 14 residues. DNA for the CDR3: TGTGCCAGCAGCCAAGACCCAGGGCATGGCGAGCAGTACTTC. It encodes CASSQDPGHGEQYF.

At least ten counts were recorded for this clonotype. The chain couples TRBV6-1 to TRBJ1-5; D is unclear. CDR3 length equals 13 residues. Deletions cut 5 bases from V and 3 bases from J, with 8 bases between. Germline V gene sequence: CDR1 MNHNS, CDR2 SASEGT. CDR3: CASSPEVNQPQHF. In nucleotides, the CDR3 is TGTGCCAGCAGTCCAGAAGTCAATCAGCCCCAGCATTTT.

This clonotype was seen more than once but under ten times. The chain has TRBV20-1 and TRBJ2-7; 10 bases are shared with TRBD2. Germline trimming cut 0 bases from V and 2 bases from J; bases unmatched to any gene: 16. Germline V lookup: CDR1 DFQATT, CDR2 SNEGSKA (reference sequence). This CDR3 has 19 residues. DNA of the CDR3: TGCAGTGCTAGAGATTTGGGTACCCCCGGAGGACTAGCGGCCTACGAGCAGTACTTC. As protein: CSARDLGTPGGLAAYEQYF.

CDR3 sequence reads: CASSPPGGTNYGYTF. In DNA, the CDR3 is TGTGCCAGCAGCCCCCCAGGGGGGACTAACTATGGCTACACCTTC. The gene calls are TRBV7-2 and TRBJ1-2; 7 positions match TRBD1. The CDR3 runs to 15 residues. Trimming at V came to 5 bases and at J to 0 bases, leaving 6 bases not matched to a gene. Looked up from germline, CDR1 is SGHTA and CDR2 is FQGNSA.

The chain uses TRBV4-1 and TRBJ1-2, with TRBD1 identical over 9 bases. Germline CDR1 reads MGHRA; CDR2 reads YSYEKL. The CDR3 length is 15 residues. V was clipped by 5 bases and J by 3 bases; unmatched bases: 7. In nucleotides, the CDR3 is TGCGCCAGCAGCGTCCGACAGGGGGTAGACTATGGCTACACCTTC. Its protein product is CASSVRQGVDYGYTF.

The chain is built from TRBV12-3 or TRBV12-4 and TRBJ1-4; 7 bases align to TRBD1. The CDR3 consists of 17 residues. Trimming cost V 3 bases and J 0 bases; bases outside gene matches: 7. The CDR3 DNA reads as TGTGCCAGCAGTTTCAGGGACAGCACCGCAACTAATGAAAAACTGTTTTTT. Its translation: CASSFRDSTATNEKLFF.

This clonotype occurred many times. The V and J genes are TRBV2 and TRBJ2-2, with D unclear. CDR1 SNHLY and CDR2 FYNNEI come from the germline V gene. The CDR3 totals 14 residues. V lost 4 bases, J lost 5 bases, and 11 bases lay in between. CDR3 sequence (DNA): TGTGCCAGCAGTGGGTCTCCGGGTACCGGGGAGCTGTTTTTT. Its translation is CASSGSPGTGELFF. The variable domain in full, completed from reference TRBV2 and TRBJ2-2, reads EPEVTQTPSHQVTQMGQEVILRCVPISNHLYFYWYRQILGQKVEFLVSFYNNEISEKSEIFDDQFSVERPDGSNFTLKIRSTKLEDSAMYFCASSGSPGTGELFFGEGSRLTVL.

The genes are TRBV19 and TRBJ1-4, with no clear D. The CDR3 extends over 14 amino acids. CDR1 is LNHDA, CDR2 SQIVND, per germline (reference sequence). V lost 3 bases to trimming and J lost 4 bases, with 9 bases between them. CDR3 DNA: TGTGCCAGTAGTATGGGAGGGTATAATGAAAAACTGTTTTTT. Protein sequence: CASSMGGYNEKLFF.

This chain joins TRBV27 and TRBJ2-7; the D gene is possibly TRBD2 (5 bases). The CDR3 is 14 amino acids. The germline CDR1 and CDR2 sequences are MNHEY and SMNVEV (reference sequence). V lost 2 bases and J 2 bases, leaving 10 bases between the germline ends. CDR3 DNA: TGTGCCAGCAGTTTAGACGGGATCGCCTACGAGCAGTACTTC. It specifies CASSLDGIAYEQYF.

The chain combines TRBV2 with TRBJ2-7; TRBD1 or TRBD2 may be the D gene (5 bases each). Looked up from germline, CDR1 is SNHLY and CDR2 is FYNNEI. The CDR3 covers 16 residues. The ends were cut back, 6 bases at V and 0 bases at J, with 18 bases in the middle. The CDR3, as DNA: TGTGCCAGCAGCTTGCAGGGAGTCAAGAGCTCCTACGAGCAGTACTTC. It translates to CASSLQGVKSSYEQYF.

There are many counts of this clonotype. This sequence joins TRBV7-9 and TRBJ2-2, with 9 bases matching TRBD2. The J segment lost 3 bases and the V segment lost 4 bases, leaving 6 bases of the junction unmatched. The germline V gene encodes CDR1 SEHNR and CDR2 FQNEAQ (reference sequence). The CDR3 spans 16 residues. For the CDR3, the DNA is TGTGCCAGCAGCTCGTCGGGACTAGCCGACACCGGGGAGCTGTTTTTT. It yields the protein CASSSSGLADTGELFF.

The chain employs TRBV10-3 and TRBJ2-7, with D maybe TRBD1 (5 bases). The V and J ends lost 3 bases and 9 bases respectively, with 6 bases between them. CDR1 ENHRY and CDR2 SYGVKD come from the germline V gene. The CDR3 covers 10 residues. In nucleotides, the CDR3 is TGTGCCATCAGTGACGACAGGCAGTACTTC. Translating gives CAISDDRQYF.

This clonotype has a count of ten or more. This chain links TRBV19 with TRBJ2-5; TRBD1 matches at 7 bases. Germline assignment: CDR1 LNHDA and CDR2 SQIVND (reference sequence). This CDR3 is built from 15 residues. V shed 5 bases, J shed 2 bases, and the junction held 8 bases outside the gene matches. CDR3 DNA: TGTGCCAGTAGTTCGGGACAGAACACGCAAGAGACCCAGTACTTC. Amino acids: CASSSGQNTQETQYF.

As DNA, the CDR3 is TGTGCCAGCAGTTTAATTTGGCTAGCGGGAGTCACCGGGGAGCTGTTTTTT. Protein product: CASSLIWLAGVTGELFF. The rearrangement joins TRBV2 to TRBJ2-2, with TRBD2 identical over 10 bases. The junction had 10 bases not matched to a gene; V was cut back by 5 bases and J by 4 bases. The CDR3 has 17 amino acids. Germline V gene lookup returns CDR1 SNHLY and CDR2 FYNNEI.